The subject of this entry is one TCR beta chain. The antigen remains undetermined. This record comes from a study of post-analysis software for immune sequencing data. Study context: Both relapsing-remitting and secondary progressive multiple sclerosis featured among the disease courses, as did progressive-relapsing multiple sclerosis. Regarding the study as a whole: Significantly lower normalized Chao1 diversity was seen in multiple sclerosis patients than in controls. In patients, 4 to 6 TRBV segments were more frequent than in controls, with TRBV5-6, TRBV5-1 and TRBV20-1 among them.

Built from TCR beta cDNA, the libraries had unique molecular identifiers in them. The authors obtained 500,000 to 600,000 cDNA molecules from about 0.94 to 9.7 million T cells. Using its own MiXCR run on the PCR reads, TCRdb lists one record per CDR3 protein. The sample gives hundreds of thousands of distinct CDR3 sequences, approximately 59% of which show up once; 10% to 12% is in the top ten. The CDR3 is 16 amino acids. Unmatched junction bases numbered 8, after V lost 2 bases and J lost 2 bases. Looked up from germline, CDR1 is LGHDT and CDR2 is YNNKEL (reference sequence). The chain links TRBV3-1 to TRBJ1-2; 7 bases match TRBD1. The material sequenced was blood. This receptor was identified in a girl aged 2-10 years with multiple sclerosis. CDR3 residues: CASSQQGGSSNYGYTF. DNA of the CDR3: TGTGCCAGCAGCCAACAGGGGGGAAGTTCAAACTATGGCTACACCTTC.